This note documents a single T cell receptor (beta chain) sequence. The data were obtained in a study of shared clonotypes between healthy human individuals. Per the germline V gene, CDR1 is MDHEN and CDR2 is SYDVKM. This CDR3 region has 16 residues. The V end was cut by 5 bases, the J end by 0 bases, with 17 bases between. Template for every sorted-subset replicate PCR totaled about 200 ng DNA, some 30,000 T cell genomes. Original methodology: Junction-only sequences produced by ImmunoSEQ had no quality scores, so filtering differed. Data came from immunoSEQ multiplex PCR; TCRdb stores just in-frame clones and leaves some out. D and trimming come from the DNA, and the V and J calls and clone size come from that table. The table has roughly 1,500,000 clones, 98% to 99% seen once. Donors comprised healthy HIV-negative adults lacking recent acute infections or vaccinations. Everyone who donated was a Caucasian adult who lived in Nashville, Tennessee.

Material for sequencing was naive CD4+ T cells sorted from blood. Subset defined: CD45RA+ positively selected. This sequence was found in a man aged 30 to 39 in good health. The J gene is TRBJ2-7, the V gene TRBV28; D is tentatively TRBD1 or TRBD2 (5 bases each). The chain's CDR3 is CASSAPGTVVSYEQYF. The CDR3 nucleotides are TGTGCCAGCAGTGCTCCCGGGACGGTCGTCTCCTACGAGCAGTACTTC. Based on the CDR3 plus reference TRBV28 and TRBJ2-7, the full variable domain is DVKVTQSSRYLVKRTGEKVFLECVQDMDHENMFWYRQDPGLGLRLIYFSYDVKMKEKGDIPEGYSVSREKKERFSLILESASTNQTSMYLCASSAPGTVVSYEQYFGPGTRLTVT.